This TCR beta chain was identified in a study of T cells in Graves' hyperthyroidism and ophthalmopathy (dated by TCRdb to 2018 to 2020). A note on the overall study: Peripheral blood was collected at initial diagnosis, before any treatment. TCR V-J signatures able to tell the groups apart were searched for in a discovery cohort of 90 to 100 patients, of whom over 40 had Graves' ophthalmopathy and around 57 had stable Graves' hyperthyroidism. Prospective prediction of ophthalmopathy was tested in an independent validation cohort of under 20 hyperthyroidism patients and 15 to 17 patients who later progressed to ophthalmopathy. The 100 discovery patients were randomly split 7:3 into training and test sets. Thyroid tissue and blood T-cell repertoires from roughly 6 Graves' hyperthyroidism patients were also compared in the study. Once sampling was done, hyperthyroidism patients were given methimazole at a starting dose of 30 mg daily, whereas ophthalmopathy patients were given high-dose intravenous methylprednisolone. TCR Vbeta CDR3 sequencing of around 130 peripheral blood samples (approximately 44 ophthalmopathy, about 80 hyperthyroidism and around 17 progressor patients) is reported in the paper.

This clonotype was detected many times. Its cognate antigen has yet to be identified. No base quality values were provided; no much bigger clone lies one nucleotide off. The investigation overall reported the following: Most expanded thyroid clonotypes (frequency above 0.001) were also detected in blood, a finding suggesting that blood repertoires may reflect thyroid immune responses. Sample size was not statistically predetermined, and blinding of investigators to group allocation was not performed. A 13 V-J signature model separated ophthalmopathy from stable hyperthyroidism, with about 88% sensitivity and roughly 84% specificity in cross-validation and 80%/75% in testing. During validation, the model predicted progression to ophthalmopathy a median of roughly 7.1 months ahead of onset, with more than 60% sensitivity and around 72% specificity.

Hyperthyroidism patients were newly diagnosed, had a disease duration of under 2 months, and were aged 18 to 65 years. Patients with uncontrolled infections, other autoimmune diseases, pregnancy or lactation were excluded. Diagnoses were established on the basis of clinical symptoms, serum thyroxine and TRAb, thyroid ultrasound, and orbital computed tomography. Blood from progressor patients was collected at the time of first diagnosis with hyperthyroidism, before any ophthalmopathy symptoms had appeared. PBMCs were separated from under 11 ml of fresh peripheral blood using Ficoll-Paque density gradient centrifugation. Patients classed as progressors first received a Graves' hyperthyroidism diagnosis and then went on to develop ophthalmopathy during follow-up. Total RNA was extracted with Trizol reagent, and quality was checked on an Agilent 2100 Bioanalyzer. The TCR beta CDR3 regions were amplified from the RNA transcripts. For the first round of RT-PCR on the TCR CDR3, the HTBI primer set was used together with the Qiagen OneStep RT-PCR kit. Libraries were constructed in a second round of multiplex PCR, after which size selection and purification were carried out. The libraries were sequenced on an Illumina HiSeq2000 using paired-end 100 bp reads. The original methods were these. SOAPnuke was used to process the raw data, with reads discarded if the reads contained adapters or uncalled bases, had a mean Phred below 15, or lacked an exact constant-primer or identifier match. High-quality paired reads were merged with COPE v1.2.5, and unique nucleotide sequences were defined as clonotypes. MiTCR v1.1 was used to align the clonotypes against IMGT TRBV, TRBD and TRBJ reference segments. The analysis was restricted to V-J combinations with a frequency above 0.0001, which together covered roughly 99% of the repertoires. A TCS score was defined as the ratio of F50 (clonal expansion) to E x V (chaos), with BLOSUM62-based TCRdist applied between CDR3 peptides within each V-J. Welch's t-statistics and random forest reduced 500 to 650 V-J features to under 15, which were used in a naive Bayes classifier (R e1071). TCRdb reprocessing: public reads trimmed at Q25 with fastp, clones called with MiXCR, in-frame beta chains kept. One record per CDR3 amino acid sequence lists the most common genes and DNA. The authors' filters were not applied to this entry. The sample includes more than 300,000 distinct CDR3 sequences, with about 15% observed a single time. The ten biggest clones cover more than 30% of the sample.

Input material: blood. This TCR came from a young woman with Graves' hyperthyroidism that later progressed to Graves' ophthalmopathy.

The DNA is as follows: TGTGCCTGGGGCATAGGGAGAGGCTACACCTTC. Its protein reads: CAWGIGRGYTF. The chain is made from TRBV30 and TRBJ1-2, with the D gene not confidently named. Trimming takes 5 bases from V and 8 bases from J, and the germline ends sit 12 bases apart. Counted from cysteine to phenylalanine, this CDR3 has 11 amino acids. Only the CDR3 DNA stays, 33 bases, in frame from base 1. The germline V gene (reference sequence) provides CDR1 GTSNPN and CDR2 SVGIG.